These T cell receptor beta chains were read from a single sample in a study of CD8 T cells in ankylosing spondylitis. TCRdb re-called the 5' RACE reads with MiXCR, one entry per CDR3 protein. The table lists a few hundred thousand distinct CDR3 sequences, about a fifth of them singletons. Material: blood, either unsorted or a sorted T cell fraction (not recorded which). Receptors originate from a male donor with ankylosing spondylitis. The CDR3 runs from the conserved cysteine through the conserved F or W. D genes are given only for firm matches. Some rows mark clone size as missing; the rest say once, few, many or name a class of expanded clone.

TRBV12-3/TRBV12-4	NA	TRBJ1-2	NA	CASRRGQNYGYTF	TGTGCCAGCAGGCGGGGACAAAACTATGGCTACACCTTC
TRBV20-1	NA	TRBJ2-1	NA	CSAGRSPFSRSSSYNEQFF	TGCAGTGCTGGCCGCTCTCCATTTAGCCGGTCGAGCTCCTACAATGAGCAGTTCTTC
TRBV25-1	NA	TRBJ2-1	few	CASSKAPAGSYNEQFF	TGTGCCAGCAGTAAGGCCCCGGCGGGCTCCTACAATGAGCAGTTCTTC
TRBV7-3	NA	TRBJ1-1	NA	CASSLTRQMNTEAFF	TGTGCCAGCAGCCTAACCAGACAGATGAACACTGAAGCTTTCTTT
TRBV10-3	NA	TRBJ2-7	NA	CAISENGTVTYEQYF	TGTGCCATCAGTGAAAATGGCACAGTAACCTACGAGCAGTACTTC
TRBV2	NA	TRBJ2-2	few	CASSRDTANGELFF	TGTGCCAGCAGCAGGGACACGGCTAACGGGGAGCTGTTTTTT
TRBV4-1	TRBD2	TRBJ2-3	NA	CASSRTSGSSTDTQYF	TGCGCCAGCAGCCGGACTAGCGGATCTAGCACAGATACGCAGTATTTT
TRBV20-1	NA	TRBJ1-6	NA	CSAKGLGNSPLHF	TGCAGTGCGAAGGGATTAGGAAATTCACCCCTCCACTTT
TRBV5-1	TRBD1	TRBJ1-1	many	CASSYGQGFLAAEAFF	TGCGCCAGCAGCTACGGACAGGGTTTTTTGGCCGCTGAAGCTTTCTTT
TRBV5-1	TRBD1	TRBJ2-1	few	CASSFLGDSSYNEQFF	TGCGCCAGCAGCTTTTTGGGGGACAGCTCCTACAATGAGCAGTTCTTC
TRBV28	NA	TRBJ2-1	many	CASNTLWTSSSYNEQFF	TGTGCCAGCAATACCCTGTGGACATCCAGCTCCTACAATGAGCAGTTCTTC
TRBV5-1	NA	TRBJ1-6	NA	CASSPVRTAASPLHF	TGCGCCAGCAGCCCGGTCCGGACAGCGGCCTCACCCCTCCACTTT
TRBV5-1	TRBD2	TRBJ2-1	few	CASSLVTSGSNEQFF	TGCGCCAGCAGCTTGGTGACTAGCGGGAGTAATGAGCAGTTCTTC
TRBV7-2	TRBD1	TRBJ2-7	NA	CASSGTVYEQYF	TGTGCCAGCAGCGGGACAGTCTACGAGCAGTACTTC
TRBV2	NA	TRBJ1-4	few	CASSEGAVNEKLFF	TGTGCCAGCAGTGAAGGGGCAGTTAATGAAAAACTGTTTTTT
TRBV6-5	NA	TRBJ1-5	few	CASSYSGRNQPQHF	TGTGCCAGCAGTTATTCAGGGAGGAATCAGCCCCAGCATTTT
TRBV12-3/TRBV12-4	TRBD2	TRBJ2-5	NA	CASSSGRAFETQYF	TGTGCCAGCAGTAGCGGGAGGGCCTTTGAGACCCAGTACTTC
TRBV29-1	NA	TRBJ1-2	NA	CSVGEGQDGYTF	TGCAGCGTTGGTGAGGGTCAGGATGGCTACACCTTC
TRBV20-1	NA	TRBJ1-3	few	CSARDSRRTSGNTIYF	TGCAGTGCTAGAGATTCCCGGCGCACCTCTGGAAACACCATATATTTT